The rows below give T cell receptor beta chains drawn from one sample of a study of CD8 T cells in Susac syndrome. From the immunoSEQ multiplex PCR reads, TCRdb called clonotypes with MiXCR, one entry per CDR3 protein. Of fewer than 35,000 distinct CDR3 sequences listed, around 95% are singletons. Sequences were obtained from CD8+ T cells from PBMCs. The receptors were gathered from a human donor in good health. Both conserved end residues are part of each CDR3. The D gene is left open where the match is weak. Size values are once, few and many counts, or a class for expanded clones, and some rows have none.

>TRBV6-2/TRBV6-3|TRBD1|TRBJ1-5|-
TGTGCCAGCAGGCGCCGGACAGGGACAGGAAGCAATCAGCCCCAGCATTTT
CASRRRTGTGSNQPQHF
>TRBV6-2/TRBV6-3|TRBD2|TRBJ2-2|-
TGTGCCAGCAGTTACGGCAGGGCGGGGGACGGGGAGCTGTTTTTT
CASSYGRAGDGELFF
>TRBV2|-|TRBJ1-2|-
TGTGCCAGCAAAGAGGGCGGGGGCTACACCTTC
CASKEGGGYTF
>TRBV4-1|-|TRBJ2-7|-
TGCGCCAGCAGCCAAGATAGGGGAGCCCCCTACGAGCAGTACTTC
CASSQDRGAPYEQYF
>TRBV10-3|-|TRBJ1-5|-
TGTGCCATCAGTGAGTCAGGGGGTTTTAGCAATCAGCCCCAGCATTTT
CAISESGGFSNQPQHF
>TRBV5-1|TRBD1|TRBJ1-2|-
TGCGCCAGCAGCACGGACAGGCGAAACTATGGCTACACCTTC
CASSTDRRNYGYTF
>TRBV5-4|-|TRBJ2-1|-
TGTGCCAGCGCAAGCAACGGGGGCCTAAGCTCCTACAATGAGCAGTTCTTC
CASASNGGLSSYNEQFF
>TRBV13|-|TRBJ2-7|-
TGTGCCAGCAGCTTAGGGGACCATACGAAGCAGTACTTC
CASSLGDHTKQYF
>TRBV2|TRBD2|TRBJ2-5|-
TGTGCCAGCAGTGGGACCCTAGCGGGGGTGTCCTCCGGGGAGACCCAGTACTTC
CASSGTLAGVSSGETQYF
>TRBV7-9|-|TRBJ1-2|-
TGTGCCAGCAGCTTAGTGCGACCGACTAACTATGGCTACACCTTC
CASSLVRPTNYGYTF
>TRBV20-1|-|TRBJ2-1|-
TGCAGTGCTAGAGTTCCGGGACTGTCGTCCAATGAGCAGTTCTTC
CSARVPGLSSNEQFF
>TRBV25-1|-|TRBJ2-5|-
TGTGCCAGCAGTGTACGGGGCTCCGTAGATCAAGAGACCCAGTACTTC
CASSVRGSVDQETQYF
>TRBV3-1|-|TRBJ2-1|-
TGTGCCGGCAGCCTGGAGGCTAGCTCCTACAATGAGCAGTTCTTC
CAGSLEASSYNEQFF
>TRBV18|-|TRBJ2-5|-
TGTGCCAGCTCACAGCCGTTGAGTGAAGAGACCCAGTACTTC
CASSQPLSEETQYF
>TRBV2|-|TRBJ1-4|-
TGTGCCAGCGGGAGGAGGCAGCCTGCAACTAATGAAAAACTGTTTTTT
CASGRRQPATNEKLFF
>TRBV5-8|-|TRBJ2-5|-
TGTGCCAGCAGCTTCCCTAACAGGGAAGAGACCCAGTACTTC
CASSFPNREETQYF
>TRBV6-1|-|TRBJ1-6|-
TGTGCCAGCAGCCTATGGGTGCAAAATAATTCACCCCTCCACTTT
CASSLWVQNNSPLHF
>TRBV9|-|TRBJ2-3|once
TGTGCCAGCAGCGTAGGGAGGATAGATACGCAGTATTTT
CASSVGRIDTQYF
>TRBV7-9|TRBD1|TRBJ2-1|-
TGTGCCAGCAGCTCGACAGGGGTCTCCTACAATGAGCAGTTCTTC
CASSSTGVSYNEQFF
>TRBV7-2|-|TRBJ2-1|-
TGTGCCAGCAGCCCGAGCCGGGACTGGCAAAATGAGCAGTTCTTC
CASSPSRDWQNEQFF
>TRBV27|-|TRBJ2-2|-
TGTGCCAGCAGTCCTGGGACGGGAACCGGGGAGCTGTTTTTT
CASSPGTGTGELFF
>TRBV6-5|-|TRBJ1-5|-
TGTGCCAGCAGCAGGAACAGTATCCATCAGCCCCAGCATTTT
CASSRNSIHQPQHF
>TRBV13|-|TRBJ2-2|-
TGTGCCAGCAGCTTAGAAGGGTCTGAAACCGGGGAGCTGTTTTTT
CASSLEGSETGELFF
>TRBV18|-|TRBJ1-1|-
TGTGCCAGCTCACCATGGGCGGGGGAGAACACTGAAGCTTTCTTT
CASSPWAGENTEAFF
>TRBV6-4|-|TRBJ2-1|-
TGTGCCAGCAGTGAGGGAGACAACAATGAGCAGTTCTTC
CASSEGDNNEQFF
>TRBV20-1|-|TRBJ1-1|once
TGCAGTGCTAGATCCGGACAGAACACTGAAGCTTTCTTT
CSARSGQNTEAFF
>TRBV20-1|TRBD1|TRBJ2-3|-
TGCAGTGCTAGAGATAGGGCAGGGGGTAGAGGTACGCAGTATTTT
CSARDRAGGRGTQYF
>TRBV12-5|-|TRBJ2-3|-
TGTGCTAGTGGATCGGGACTCCTAAATACAGATACGCAGTATTTT
CASGSGLLNTDTQYF
>TRBV21-1|-|TRBJ2-3|-
TGTGCCAGCAGCAAATCAAAAGCTTACACGCAGTATTTT
CASSKSKAYTQYF
>TRBV2|TRBD1|TRBJ2-3|once
TGTGCCAGCAATCGATTGACAGGGTTTAGCACAGATACGCAGTATTTT
CASNRLTGFSTDTQYF
>TRBV6-2/TRBV6-3|-|TRBJ2-2|once
TGTGCCAGCAGTTACTCGGATGAGCCCAACACCGGGGAGCTGTTTTTT
CASSYSDEPNTGELFF
>TRBV7-2|-|TRBJ2-3|-
TGTGCCAGCAGCTTAGAGGGTTGGGGGCAAGATACGCAGTATTTT
CASSLEGWGQDTQYF
>TRBV12-3/TRBV12-4|-|TRBJ1-5|-
TGTGCCAGCAGTCCAGGTTACGGTCAGCCCCAGCATTTT
CASSPGYGQPQHF
>TRBV20-1|TRBD2|TRBJ2-3|-
TGCAGTGCTCGAGCCAGCCCTAGCGGGGGGTTAGATACGCAGTATTTT
CSARASPSGGLDTQYF
>TRBV11-2|TRBD1|TRBJ2-3|-
TGTGCCAGCAGCTTAGATCCCGGGACAGGGGTTTCTAGCACAGATACGCAGTATTTT
CASSLDPGTGVSSTDTQYF
>TRBV7-9|-|TRBJ2-6|-
TGTGCCAGCAGGGGGGAGCTTCGTGGGGCCAACGTCCTGACTTTC
CASRGELRGANVLTF
>TRBV7-6|TRBD1|TRBJ1-2|-
TGTGCCAGCAGCCCCTGGACAGGGGGCGCAAATGGCTACACCTTC
CASSPWTGGANGYTF
>TRBV6-2/TRBV6-3|-|TRBJ2-3|-
TGTGCCAGCAGTTCGGGACAAGGCACAGATACGCAGTATTTT
CASSSGQGTDTQYF
>TRBV7-9|-|TRBJ1-1|-
TGTGCCAGCAGATGGGGGAGCACTGAAGCTTTCTTT
CASRWGSTEAFF
>TRBV5-4|-|TRBJ2-3|-
TGTGCCAGCAGCTCCCGGGGGAGCCCAGATACGCAGTATTTT
CASSSRGSPDTQYF
>TRBV12-2|-|TRBJ2-7|-
TGTGCAAGTCGCTTACGGTCCGGGACCCTTAACGAGCAGTACTTC
CASRLRSGTLNEQYF
>TRBV4-3|TRBD2|TRBJ2-1|once
TGCGCCAGCAGCCAAGATGTAAGGGACTACACCTACAATGAGCAGTTCTTC
CASSQDVRDYTYNEQFF
>TRBV3-1|-|TRBJ2-7|-
TGTGCCAGCAGCCAAGATAGCCTCTACGAGCAGTACTTC
CASSQDSLYEQYF
>TRBV4-1|-|TRBJ1-1|-
TGCGCCAGCAGCCACCAAGGACACACTGAAGCTTTCTTT
CASSHQGHTEAFF
>TRBV12-5|-|TRBJ1-5|-
TGTGCTAGTGGTCCCAATCAGCCCCAGCATTTT
CASGPNQPQHF